Included here is one T cell receptor (beta chain) sequence, with context. The data were obtained in a study of breast tumors, draining lymph nodes, adjacent tissues. TCRdb analysed the multiplex PCR reads with MiXCR anew, one entry per CDR3 protein. The table has under 300,000 distinct CDR3 sequences, nearly 35% seen once. Breast cancer patients provided tissue from their axillary draining lymph nodes. This CDR3 is 19 amino acids long. CDR1 SGHVS and CDR2 FQNEAQ come from the germline V gene. Germline trimming cut 5 bases from V and 4 bases from J; bases unmatched to any gene: 22. This receptor was identified in a female donor with breast cancer. Some clones in this sample may be carry-over from other donors' samples. Sequenced material: axillary lymph node tissue. J is TRBJ2-5 and V is TRBV7-8; the match to TRBD1 covers 7 bases. This CDR3 is CASSTQTGLSSGAGETQYF. As DNA, the CDR3 is TGTGCCAGCAGCACTCAGACAGGGCTAAGCTCTGGGGCCGGAGAGACCCAGTACTTC.